The T cell receptor (beta chain) under discussion was sequenced for a study of blood T cell repertoires in COVID-19. Study details: Acute and convalescent COVID-19 specimens originated in the United States, Italy and Spain. In each case, the material was cDNA or gDNA derived from T cells, B-cell-depleted T cells, or PBMCs.

Study processing details: Researchers report that nucleated cell counts were estimated from reference gene primer amplification. TCRdb's copy holds only in-frame clones and misses some; the assay was immunoSEQ multiplex PCR. Clonal size and the V and J genes are those of that table, whereas D and trimming came from the DNA. The sample has about 190,000 clones, over 70% seen once. CDR3 length: 15 amino acids. Trimming removed 0 bases at V and 3 bases at J, with 13 bases between. CDR1 is SGHRS, CDR2 YFSETQ, per germline. The chain couples TRBV5-1 to TRBJ2-7, with D possibly TRBD1 on 6 matching bases. Sequencing used peripheral blood. This TCR was recovered from a man aged 55-75 years with acute or convalescent COVID-19. DNA of the CDR3: TGCGCCAGCAGCTTGGACCCCGGGACATTCTACGAGCAGTACTTC. Its protein product is CASSLDPGTFYEQYF.